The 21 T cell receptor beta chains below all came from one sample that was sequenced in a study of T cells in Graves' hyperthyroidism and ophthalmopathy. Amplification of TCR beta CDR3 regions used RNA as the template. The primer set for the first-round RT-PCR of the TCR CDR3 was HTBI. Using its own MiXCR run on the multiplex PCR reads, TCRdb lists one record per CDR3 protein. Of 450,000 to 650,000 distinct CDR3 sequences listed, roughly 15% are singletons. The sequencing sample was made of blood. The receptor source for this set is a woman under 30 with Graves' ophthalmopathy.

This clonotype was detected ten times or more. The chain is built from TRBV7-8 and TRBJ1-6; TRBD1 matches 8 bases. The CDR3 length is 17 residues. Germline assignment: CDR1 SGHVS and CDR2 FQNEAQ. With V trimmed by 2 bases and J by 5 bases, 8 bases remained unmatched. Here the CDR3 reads CASSLLAGGLDNSPLHF. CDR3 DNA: TGTGCCAGCAGCTTACTCGCAGGGGGCTTGGATAATTCACCCCTCCACTTT.

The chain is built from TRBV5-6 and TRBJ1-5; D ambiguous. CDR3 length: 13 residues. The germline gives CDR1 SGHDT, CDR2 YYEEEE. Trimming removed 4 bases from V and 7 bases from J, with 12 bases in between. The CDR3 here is CASSAGRAQPQHF. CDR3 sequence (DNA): TGTGCCAGCAGCGCGGGGAGGGCCCAGCCCCAGCATTTT.

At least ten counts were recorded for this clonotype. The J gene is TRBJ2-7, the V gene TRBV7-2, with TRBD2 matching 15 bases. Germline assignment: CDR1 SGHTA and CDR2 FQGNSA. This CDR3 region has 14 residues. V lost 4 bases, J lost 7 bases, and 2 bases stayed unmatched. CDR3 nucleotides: TGTGCCAGCAGCTGGGGACTAGCGGGAGGTGAGCAGTACTTC. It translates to CASSWGLAGGEQYF.

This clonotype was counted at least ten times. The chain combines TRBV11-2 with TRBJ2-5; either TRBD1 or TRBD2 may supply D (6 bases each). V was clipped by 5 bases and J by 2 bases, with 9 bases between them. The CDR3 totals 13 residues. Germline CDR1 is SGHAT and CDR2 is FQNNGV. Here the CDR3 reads CASSRGPQETQYF. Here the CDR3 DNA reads TGTGCCAGCAGCCGGGGGCCACAAGAGACCCAGTACTTC.

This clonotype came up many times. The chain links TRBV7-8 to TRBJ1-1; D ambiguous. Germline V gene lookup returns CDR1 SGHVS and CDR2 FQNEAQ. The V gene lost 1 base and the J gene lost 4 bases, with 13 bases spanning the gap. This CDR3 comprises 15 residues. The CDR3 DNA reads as TGTGCCAGCAGCTTAGGAGGAGGGTTGGGCACTGAAGCTTTCTTT. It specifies CASSLGGGLGTEAFF.

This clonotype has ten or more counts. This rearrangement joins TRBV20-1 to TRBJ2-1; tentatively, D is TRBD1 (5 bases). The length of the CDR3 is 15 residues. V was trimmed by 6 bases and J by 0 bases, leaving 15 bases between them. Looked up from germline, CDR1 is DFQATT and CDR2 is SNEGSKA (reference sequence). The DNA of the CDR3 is TGCAGTGCCCTAGGGGAACTTGGCTCCTACAATGAGCAGTTCTTC. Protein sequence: CSALGELGSYNEQFF.

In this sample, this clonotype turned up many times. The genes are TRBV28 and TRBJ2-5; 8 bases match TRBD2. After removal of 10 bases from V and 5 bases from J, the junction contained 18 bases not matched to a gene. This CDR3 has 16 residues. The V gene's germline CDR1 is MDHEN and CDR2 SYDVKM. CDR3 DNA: TGTGCCACTTCCACGGTCCCGGGACTAGAAGACGAGACCCAGTACTTC. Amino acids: CATSTVPGLEDETQYF.

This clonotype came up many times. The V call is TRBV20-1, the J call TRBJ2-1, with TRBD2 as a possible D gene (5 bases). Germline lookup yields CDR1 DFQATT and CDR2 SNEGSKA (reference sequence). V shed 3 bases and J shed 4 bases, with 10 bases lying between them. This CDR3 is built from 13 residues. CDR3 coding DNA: TGCAGTGCTAGCCACGGGGATTACAATGAGCAGTTCTTC. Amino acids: CSASHGDYNEQFF.

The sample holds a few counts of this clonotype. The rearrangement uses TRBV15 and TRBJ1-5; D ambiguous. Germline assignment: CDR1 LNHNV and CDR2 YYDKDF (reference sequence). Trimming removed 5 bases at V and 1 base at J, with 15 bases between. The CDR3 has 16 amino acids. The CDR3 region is CATSHLGDISNQPQHF. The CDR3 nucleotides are TGTGCCACCAGCCACCTTGGGGATATCAGCAATCAGCCCCAGCATTTT.

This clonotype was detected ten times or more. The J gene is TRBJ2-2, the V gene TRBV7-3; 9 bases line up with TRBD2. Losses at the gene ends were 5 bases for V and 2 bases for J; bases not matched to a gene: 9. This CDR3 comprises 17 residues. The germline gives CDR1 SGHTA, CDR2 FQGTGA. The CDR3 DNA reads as TGTGCCAGCAGCCTACTACCGGGACTAGCAAACACCGGGGAGCTGTTTTTT. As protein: CASSLLPGLANTGELFF.

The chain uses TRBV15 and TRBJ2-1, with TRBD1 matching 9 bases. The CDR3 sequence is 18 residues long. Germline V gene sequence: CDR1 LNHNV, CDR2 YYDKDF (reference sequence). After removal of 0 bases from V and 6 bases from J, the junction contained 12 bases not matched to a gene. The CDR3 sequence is CATSRDSPGQGNLNEQFF. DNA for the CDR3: TGTGCCACCAGCAGAGATTCACCGGGACAGGGTAATCTCAATGAGCAGTTCTTC. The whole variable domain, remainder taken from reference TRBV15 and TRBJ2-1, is DAMVIQNPRYQVTQFGKPVTLSCSQTLNHNVMYWYQQKSSQAPKLLFHYYDKDFNNEADTPDNFQSRRPNTSFCFLDIRSPGLGDTAMYLCATSRDSPGQGNLNEQFFGPGTRLTVL.

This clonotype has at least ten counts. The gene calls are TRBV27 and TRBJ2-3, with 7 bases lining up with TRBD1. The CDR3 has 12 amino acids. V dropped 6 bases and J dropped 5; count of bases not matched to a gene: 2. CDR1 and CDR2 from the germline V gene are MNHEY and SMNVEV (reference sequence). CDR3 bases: TGTGCCAGCAGGGACAGGAGAGATACGCAGTATTTT. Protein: CASRDRRDTQYF.

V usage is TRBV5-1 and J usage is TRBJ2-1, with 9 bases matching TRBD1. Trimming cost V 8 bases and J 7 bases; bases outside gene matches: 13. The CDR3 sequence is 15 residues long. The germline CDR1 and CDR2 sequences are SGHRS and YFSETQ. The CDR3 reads CASTPGTGSINEQFF. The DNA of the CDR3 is TGCGCCAGTACCCCGGGGACAGGGTCCATTAATGAGCAGTTCTTC.

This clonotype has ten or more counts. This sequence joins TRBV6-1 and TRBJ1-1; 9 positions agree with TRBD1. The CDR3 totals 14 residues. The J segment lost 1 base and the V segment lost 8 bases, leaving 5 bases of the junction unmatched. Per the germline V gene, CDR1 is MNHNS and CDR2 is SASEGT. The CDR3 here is CASRRTGENTEAFF. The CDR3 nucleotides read TGTGCCAGCCGGCGGACAGGGGAGAACACTGAAGCTTTCTTT.

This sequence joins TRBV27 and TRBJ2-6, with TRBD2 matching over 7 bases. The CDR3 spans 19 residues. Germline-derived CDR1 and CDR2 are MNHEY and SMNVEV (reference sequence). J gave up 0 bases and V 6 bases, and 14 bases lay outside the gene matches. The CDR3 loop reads CASRALLRGEPSGANVLTF. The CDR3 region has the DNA TGTGCCAGCAGGGCCCTTCTACGGGGGGAACCCTCTGGGGCCAACGTCCTGACTTTC.

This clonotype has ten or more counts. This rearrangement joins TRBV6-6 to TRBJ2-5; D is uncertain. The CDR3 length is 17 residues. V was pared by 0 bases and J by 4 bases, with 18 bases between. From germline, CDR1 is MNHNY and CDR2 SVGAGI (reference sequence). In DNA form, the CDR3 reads TGTGCCAGCAGTTACTCGAGTCCGGGTGGTTTACCAGAGACCCAGTACTTC. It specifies CASSYSSPGGLPETQYF.

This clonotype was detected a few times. CDR3 bases: TGCAGTGCTACGTCTAGCGGGAGCTCCTACAATGAGCAGTTCTTC. It is translated as CSATSSGSSYNEQFF. The chain uses TRBV20-1 and TRBJ2-1; 10 bases align to TRBD2. This CDR3 contains 15 residues. Unmatched junction bases numbered 3, after V lost 4 bases and J lost 0 bases. CDR1 DFQATT and CDR2 SNEGSKA come from the germline V gene (reference sequence).

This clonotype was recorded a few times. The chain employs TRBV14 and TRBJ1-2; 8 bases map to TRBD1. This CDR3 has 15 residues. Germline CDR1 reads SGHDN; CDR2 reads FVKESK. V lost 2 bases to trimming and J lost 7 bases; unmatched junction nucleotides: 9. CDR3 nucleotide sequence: TGTGCCAGCAGCCAACGCAGGACAGGGAATTCTGGCTACACCTTC. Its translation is CASSQRRTGNSGYTF.

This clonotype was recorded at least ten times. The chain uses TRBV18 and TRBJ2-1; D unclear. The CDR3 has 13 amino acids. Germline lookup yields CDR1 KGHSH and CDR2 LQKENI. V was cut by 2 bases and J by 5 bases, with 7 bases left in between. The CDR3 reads CASSPKTNNEQFF. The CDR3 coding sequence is TGTGCCAGCTCACCAAAGACCAACAATGAGCAGTTCTTC. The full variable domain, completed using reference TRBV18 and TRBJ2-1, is NAGVMQNPRHLVRRRGQEARLRCSPMKGHSHVYWYRQLPEEGLKFMVYLQKENIIDESGMPKERFSAEFPKEGPSILRIQQVVRGDSAAYFCASSPKTNNEQFFGPGTRLTVL.

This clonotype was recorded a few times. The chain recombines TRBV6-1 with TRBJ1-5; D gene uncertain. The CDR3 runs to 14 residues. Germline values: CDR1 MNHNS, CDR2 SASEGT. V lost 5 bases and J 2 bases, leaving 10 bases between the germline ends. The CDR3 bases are TGTGCCAGCAGTCAACTCGGACGCAATCAGCCCCAGCATTTT. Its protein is CASSQLGRNQPQHF.

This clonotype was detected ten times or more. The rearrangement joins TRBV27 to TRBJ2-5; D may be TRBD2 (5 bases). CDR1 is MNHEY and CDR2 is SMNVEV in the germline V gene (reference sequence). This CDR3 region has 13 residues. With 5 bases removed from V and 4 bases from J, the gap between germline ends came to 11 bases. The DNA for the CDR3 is TGTGCCAGCAGTACCATACTAGGAGAGACCCAGTACTTC. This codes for CASSTILGETQYF.